A single sample gave rise to the 18 T cell receptor beta chains below, sequenced in a study of T-cell reconstitution after alpha-beta-depleted transplantation in children. Unique molecular identifiers were built into the TCRbeta library. Via MiXCR, TCRdb re-called the PCR reads, giving one row per CDR3 protein. The sample includes about a million distinct CDR3 sequences, around 30% seen only once; the top ten take roughly 28%. This material consisted of PBMCs, mostly from graft donor cells, taken 360 days after TCRalphabeta/CD19-depleted stem cell transplant. The receptors come from a boy under three years old who had a stem cell transplant for SCID, so the T cells may come from the graft donor.

This clonotype was seen more than once but under ten times. This sequence joins TRBV7-6 and TRBJ2-7, with 10 positions matching TRBD1. CDR3 length equals 14 residues. The J segment lost 3 bases and the V segment lost 5 bases, leaving 4 bases of the junction unmatched. Germline CDR1 is SGHVS and CDR2 is FNYEAQ. Here the CDR3 reads CASSTGQGYYEQYF. The CDR3 DNA sequence: TGTGCCAGCAGCACGGGACAGGGGTACTACGAGCAGTACTTC.

The chain uses TRBV20-1 and TRBJ2-3, with D perhaps TRBD2 (5 bases). The CDR3 spans 19 residues. The germline V and J ends were trimmed by 3 bases and 1 base, with 26 bases remaining between them. In germline, CDR1 is DFQATT, CDR2 SNEGSKA (reference sequence). The chain's CDR3 is CSASPRRRWVEVRTDTQYF. CDR3 DNA sequence: TGCAGTGCTAGTCCCAGGAGGCGGTGGGTTGAGGTTCGCACAGATACGCAGTATTTT.

This clonotype has more than one count but fewer than ten. This chain connects TRBV29-1 to TRBJ2-5; perhaps TRBD2 as D (6 bases). CDR1 SQVTM and CDR2 ANQGSEA come from the germline V gene. V was pared by 6 bases and J by 2 bases, with 13 bases between. The CDR3 contains 13 residues. The CDR3 sequence: CSVRGTQQETQYF. The CDR3 DNA follows: TGCAGCGTACGGGGGACCCAGCAAGAGACCCAGTACTTC.

This clonotype showed up just a few times. The chain is built from TRBV7-9 and TRBJ2-7; TRBD1 agrees at 10 bases. The CDR3 is made up of 14 amino acids. V lost 7 bases, J lost 4 bases, and 7 bases stayed unmatched. Germline V CDR1 and CDR2: SEHNR, FQNEAQ (reference sequence). The CDR3 DNA reads as TGTGCCAGCATCGCCGGGACAGGGGAATACGAGCAGTACTTC. Encoded protein: CASIAGTGEYEQYF.

The chain links TRBV30 to TRBJ2-7; D might be TRBD2 (5 bases). Germline V CDR1 and CDR2: GTSNPN, SVGIG (reference sequence). Trimming took off 1 base at V and 1 base at J, with 14 bases between the two ends. The CDR3 length is 15 residues. The CDR3 reads CAWSDRASLSYEQYF. In DNA form, the CDR3 reads TGTGCCTGGAGTGATAGGGCTAGCCTATCCTACGAGCAGTACTTC. Full variable domain (rest looked up from reference TRBV30 and TRBJ2-7): SQTIHQWPATLVQPVGSPLSLECTVEGTSNPNLYWYRQAAGRGLQLLFYSVGIGQISSEVPQNLSASRPQDRQFILSSKKLLLSDSGFYLCAWSDRASLSYEQYFGPGTRLTVT.

This clonotype was seen a few times. V is TRBV12-3 or TRBV12-4 and J is TRBJ2-7; 9 bases are shared with TRBD1. The CDR3 loop spans 15 amino acids. The V segment lost 4 bases and the J segment 10 bases; nucleotides outside the gene matches: 14. Written as DNA, the CDR3 is TGTGCCAGCAGTTACCGCCGGGACAGGGTTTCTGAACAGTACTTC. It codes for CASSYRRDRVSEQYF.

This clonotype has just a few counts. The chain links TRBV20-1 to TRBJ1-2, with D unresolved. From germline, CDR1 is DFQATT and CDR2 SNEGSKA (reference sequence). Trimming left V 0 bases short and J 4 bases short, with 15 bases between. This CDR3 has 15 amino acids. The CDR3 loop is CSARDPFAGFYGYTF. CDR3 DNA: TGCAGTGCTAGAGATCCTTTCGCGGGGTTCTATGGCTACACCTTC.

This sequence joins TRBV20-1 and TRBJ2-3; no clear D gene. V dropped 6 bases and J dropped 5 bases, with 18 bases sitting between them. Germline V gene data show CDR1 as DFQATT and CDR2 as SNEGSKA (reference sequence). The CDR3 contains 14 residues. CDR3 residues: CSANPPLSRDTQYF. In DNA, the CDR3 is TGCAGTGCGAATCCTCCCCTATCAAGAGATACGCAGTATTTT.

The chain combines TRBV20-1 with TRBJ2-7; no clear D. In germline, CDR1 is DFQATT, CDR2 SNEGSKA (reference sequence). This CDR3 comprises 14 residues. V dropped 1 base and J dropped 2 bases, with 12 bases sitting between them. The CDR3 region has the DNA TGCAGTGCTAGAGGCGTCCTGCCTCCCTACGAGCAGTACTTC. Its translation is CSARGVLPPYEQYF.

The sample holds a few counts of this clonotype. The chain joins TRBV20-1 to TRBJ2-7; D is possibly TRBD1 (6 bases). Deletions cut 4 bases from V and 3 bases from J, with 13 bases between. The length of the CDR3 is 13 residues. CDR1 and CDR2 (germline): DFQATT, SNEGSKA (reference sequence). This CDR3 reads CSATEQGNYEQYF. The CDR3 bases are TGCAGTGCTACCGAACAGGGTAACTACGAGCAGTACTTC.

The rearrangement uses TRBV28 and TRBJ2-1; 9 positions agree with TRBD1. The CDR3 length is 15 residues. The trim removed 4 bases at V and 6 bases at J, leaving 7 bases unmatched. The germline V gene encodes CDR1 MDHEN and CDR2 SYDVKM. CDR3 amino acids: CASSSTGTGTNEQFF. CDR3 nucleotide sequence: TGTGCCAGCAGTTCGACCGGGACAGGGACCAATGAGCAGTTCTTC.

The gene calls are TRBV25-1 and TRBJ1-5; TRBD1 agrees at 8 bases. Germline V gives CDR1 MGHDK, CDR2 SYGVNS. The CDR3 covers 12 residues. V lost 9 bases to trimming and J lost 5 bases; unmatched junction nucleotides: 3. The chain's CDR3 is CARIQGDQPQHF. CDR3 coding DNA: TGTGCCAGAATACAGGGGGATCAGCCCCAGCATTTT.

This clonotype was recorded a few times. The chain carries TRBV5-5 and TRBJ2-7, with 8 bases that match TRBD2. CDR3 length equals 16 residues. The J segment lost 4 bases and the V segment lost 4 bases, leaving 13 bases of the junction unmatched. Germline loops: CDR1 SGHKS, CDR2 YYEKEE (reference sequence). This CDR3 is CASSPSRASGRYEQYF. CDR3 bases: TGTGCCAGCAGCCCTAGTCGTGCTAGCGGGCGATACGAGCAGTACTTC.

V and J are TRBV6-5 and TRBJ1-3; D is unresolved. There are 14 residues in the CDR3. The germline V gene has CDR1 MNHEY and CDR2 SVGAGI. Trimming pared 2 bases from V and 1 base from J, leaving 6 bases between. CDR3 protein: CASSYRESGNTIYF. CDR3 sequence (DNA): TGTGCCAGCAGTTACAGGGAATCTGGAAACACCATATATTTT.

This clonotype has just a few counts. The chain carries TRBV7-2 and TRBJ1-5; D uncertain. Trimming took 1 base from V and 9 from J, leaving 7 bases between them. Germline CDR1 reads SGHTA; CDR2 reads FQGNSA. CDR3 length: 12 residues. The CDR3 coding sequence is TGTGCCAGCAGCTTAGGGAGGCGGCCCCAGCATTTT. Protein product: CASSLGRRPQHF.

The sample holds a few counts of this clonotype. The rearrangement links TRBV20-1 to TRBJ2-1; D not resolved. The CDR3 loop spans 13 amino acids. Trimming shortened V by 3 bases and J by 7 bases, and 13 bases separated the two germline ends. CDR1 is DFQATT, CDR2 SNEGSKA, per germline (reference sequence). The DNA for the CDR3 is TGCAGTGCTAGGTCCCCTTCTTTTAATGAGCAGTTCTTC. The encoded protein is CSARSPSFNEQFF.

The V gene is TRBV3-1, the J gene TRBJ2-1; 11 bases align to TRBD2. Per germline, CDR1 LGHDT and CDR2 YNNKEL (reference sequence). V shed 1 base and J 2 bases; nucleotides not matched to a gene: 10. The CDR3 loop spans 19 amino acids. Written as DNA, the CDR3 is TGTGCCAGCAGCCAAGCTATAGCGGGGGGGCCTTTGACCTACAATGAGCAGTTCTTC. This sequence encodes CASSQAIAGGPLTYNEQFF.

This clonotype has only one observation. The chain combines TRBV10-3 with TRBJ1-2, with D perhaps TRBD1 (6 bases). The CDR3 has 14 amino acids. V was trimmed by 2 bases and J by 6 bases, leaving 13 bases between them. Looked up from germline, CDR1 is ENHRY and CDR2 is SYGVKD. CDR3 protein: CAISERGWNHGYTF. CDR3 nucleotides: TGTGCCATCAGTGAGAGGGGGTGGAATCATGGCTACACCTTC.